This T cell receptor (beta chain) was obtained from a study of blood T cell repertoires in acute mononucleosis (dated by TCRdb to 2019 to 2021). Broadly, across the study: Acute-phase samples, which represented the primary response, were collected within 2 weeks of symptom onset. The mean EBV load in blood was approximately 4 log10 genome copies per million B cells during acute infection, compared with 2.5 to 3 at convalescence. During acute infection, mean YVL-BR-specific and GLC-BM-specific cells made up about 2% and 1.2% of blood CD8 T cells. Results and caveats for the whole study, not just this receptor: Only about 8.9% of unique acute clonotypes persisted into convalescence, yet these made up most of the response; new diverse de novo clonotypes seemingly replaced the rest. The low acute-to-convalescent clonotype overlap might be partly explained by sampling error, because only a fraction of each donor's blood was analyzed. Both chains appeared to be involved in GLC-BM selection, with public TCRbeta motifs on BV14-BJ2 and BV20-BJ1 together with a TCRalpha motif on AV5-AJ31. Only a few donors were included in the cohort, so group averages were based on very few individuals.

For this chain, trimming is 4 bases at the V end and 10 bases at the J end, and the number of junction bases without a gene match is 9. The CDR3 runs 13 amino acids, cysteine and phenylalanine included. The DNA shown is the 39-base CDR3, in frame from base 1. The germline V gene sets CDR1 to SGHDN and CDR2 to FVKESK. Turning to this clone: Base qualities are not at hand, and no much larger clone is one base apart.

For TCR profiling, total RNA from at least 9,500 sorted tetramer+ CD8 T cells was reverse transcribed into cDNA. PCR with primers that anneal to V and J regions amplified CDR3 regions and added unique molecular identifiers to track templates. TCRalpha and TCRbeta chains were profiled using the immunoSEQ platform, including its sequencing and error-correction standards. In the authors' own workflow: Clonal copy numbers were corrected for sequencing and PCR errors, and CDR3s were defined per IMGT conventions. Analysis was limited to productive rearrangements and used immunoSEQ Analyzer versions 2.0 and 3.0, and gene-pairing frequencies were further processed in Microsoft Excel. Circos plots were used to display V-J pairings, and MEME together with a custom motifSearch program was used to find CDR3 motifs. The probability of generation of TCR sequences was calculated using the OLGA algorithm. A clonotype seen at both visits was called persistent, a clonotype seen only at the acute visit was called nonpersistent, and a clonotype seen only at convalescence was called de novo. An amino acid clonotype used by more than one donor was defined as a public TCR. This is the immuneACCESS table as TCRdb keeps it, with only in-frame sequences that have V and J called. A part of the clones is gone; compared with another copy, unresolved V genes explain less than half, and the rest is unexplained. Clone size and the V and J calls come from that table; the DNA yielded D and trimming. This sample gives around 2,500 clones in total; around 63% of them show up just once. Approximately 51% of the sample belongs to the ten largest clones.

The time point tag for this specimen amounts to: acute infectious mononucleosis, at clinical presentation within 2 weeks of symptom onset (visit 1). Over the course of primary infection, this study followed CD8 T cell responses against two immunodominant EBV epitopes, BRLF1 109 (YVL-BR) and BMLF1 280 (GLC-BM). A positive serum heterophile antibody test together with EBV viral capsid antigen-specific IgM pointed to primary EBV infection. Magnetic positive selection (MACS) was first used to enrich total CD8 T cells from PBMCs. A FACSAria III was used to sort live CD3+ CD8+ tetramer+ cells to over 90% purity. A PE-conjugated tetramer loaded with the BMLF1 280-288 peptide was used for cell sorting. After tetramer sorting, TCR repertoires of EBV epitope-specific CD8 T cells were deep-sequenced directly ex vivo at acute infection and at convalescence. The donors were three individuals between about 18 and 30 years old who had clinical acute infectious mononucleosis along with laboratory evidence of primary EBV infection. Heparinized peripheral blood was collected once when donors presented clinically with mononucleosis symptoms and a second time roughly 6 months afterward. PBMCs were isolated by Ficoll-Paque density gradient centrifugation.

The chain employs TRBV14 and TRBJ2-5; 7 bases in the junction line up with TRBD2. The receptor comes from a young woman with infectious mononucleosis caused by EBV. Sequencing used EBV GLC epitope tetramer+ CD8+ T cells sorted from PBMCs, obtained during acute infectious mononucleosis. According to the study, the label for this sample's cell subset or site signals: CD8 T cells binding tetramer with EBV BMLF1 280-288 peptide (GLC-BM). The CDR3 has the sequence CASSLSPGGSQYF. The nucleotides are TGTGCCAGCAGCCTATCGCCGGGGGGTAGCCAGTACTTC.